This section outlines one TCR beta chain sequence together with its context. V was trimmed by 0 bases and J by 7 bases, leaving 7 bases between them. The CDR3 contains 14 residues. The germline V gene has CDR1 SGHAT and CDR2 FQNNGV. Assay: immunoSEQ multiplex PCR; the TCRdb copy retains only in-frame clones and omits some. This sample carries 250,000 to 400,000 clones, 85% to 90% of them seen once, and the ten largest clones take roughly 2.8%. The data were taken from a study of blood T cell repertoires in COVID-19. The V gene is TRBV11-2, the J gene TRBJ1-6; no clear D gene. The source is a woman aged 30 to 39 with COVID-19, enrolled during active disease. What was sequenced was peripheral blood. CDR3 sequence reads: CASSLEELNSPLHF. CDR3 nucleotide sequence: TGTGCCAGCAGCTTAGAGGAGCTCAATTCACCCCTCCACTTT.